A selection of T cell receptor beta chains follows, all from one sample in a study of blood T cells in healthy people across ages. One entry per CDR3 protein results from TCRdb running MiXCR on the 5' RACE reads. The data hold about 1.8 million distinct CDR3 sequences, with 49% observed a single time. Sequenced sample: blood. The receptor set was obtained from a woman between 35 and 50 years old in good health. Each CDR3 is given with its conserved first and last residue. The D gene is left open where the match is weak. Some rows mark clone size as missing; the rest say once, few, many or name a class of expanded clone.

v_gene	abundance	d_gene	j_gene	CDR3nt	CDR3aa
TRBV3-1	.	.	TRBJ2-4	TGTGCCAGCAGCCCGGGGGGCTTTGAGGCCCCGCAGGCCAAAAACATTCAGTACTTC	CASSPGGFEAPQAKNIQYF
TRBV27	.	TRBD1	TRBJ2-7	TGTGCCAGCAGCCTCCGTGGGACAGGGGTTTACGAGCAGTACTTC	CASSLRGTGVYEQYF
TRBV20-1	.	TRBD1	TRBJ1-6	TGCAGTGCCCCCCCGGACAGGGTTAATTCACCCCTCCACTTT	CSAPPDRVNSPLHF
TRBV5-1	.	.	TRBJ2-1	TGCGCCAGCAGCTTGGCGGGGTCGACCTACAATGAGCAGTTCTTC	CASSLAGSTYNEQFF
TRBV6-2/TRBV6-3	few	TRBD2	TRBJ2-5	TGTGCCAGCATGCGCGGGGGAGAGACCCAGTACTTC	CASMRGGETQYF
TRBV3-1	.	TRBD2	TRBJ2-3	TGTGCCAGCAGCCAAGATTGGCTAGCGGGGGGCACAGATACGCAGTATTTT	CASSQDWLAGGTDTQYF
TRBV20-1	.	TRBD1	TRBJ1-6	TGCAGTGTTCAGACGAACAGGGGGAATTCACCCCTCCACTTT	CSVQTNRGNSPLHF
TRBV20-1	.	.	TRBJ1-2	TGCAGTGCTAGAGACGGGGAGGGCTACACCTTC	CSARDGEGYTF
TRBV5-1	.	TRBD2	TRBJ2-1	TGCGCCAGCAGCCCCGGCCCTTCGGGGGGCAATGAGCAGTTCTTC	CASSPGPSGGNEQFF
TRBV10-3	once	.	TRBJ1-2	TGTGCCATCAGCGAGCCTGGACAGATATTCTATGGCTACACCTTC	CAISEPGQIFYGYTF
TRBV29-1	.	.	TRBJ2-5	TGCAGCGTAGTCCGGGCCATTCAAGAGACCCAGTACTTC	CSVVRAIQETQYF
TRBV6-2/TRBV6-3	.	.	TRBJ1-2	TGTGCCAGCAGTTATGGACAAGGGGGCTATGGCTACACCTTC	CASSYGQGGYGYTF
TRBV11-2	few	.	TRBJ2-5	TGTGCCAGCCGACACAGGAACCAAGAGACCCAGTACTTC	CASRHRNQETQYF
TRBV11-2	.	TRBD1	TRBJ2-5	TGTGCCAGCAGCCCTCCCTCCGGACAGGGGAGAGAGACCCAGTACTTC	CASSPPSGQGRETQYF
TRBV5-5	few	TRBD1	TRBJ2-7	TGTGCCAGCACCAGTCTCGGGACAGGGCCTTTCTACGAGCAGTACTTC	CASTSLGTGPFYEQYF
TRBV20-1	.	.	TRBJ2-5	TGCAGTGCCGACAACAGGGTACAAGAGACCCAGTACTTC	CSADNRVQETQYF